This T cell receptor beta chain came from a study of cytomegalovirus exposure and HLA in healthy donors. Study-wide background: Of all 360 or so donors who were genotyped, roughly 81% belonged to the Caucasian-associated ancestry cluster. Findings of the study overall: Earlier results showed most TCR beta V segments being productive about 87% or about 30% of the time.

PCR involved 60 Vbeta and 13 Jbeta primers. This table comes from immunoSEQ multiplex PCR, and its TCRdb copy is limited to in-frame clones, with some not included. The data show fewer than 200,000 clones, more than 60% seen once. CDR1 and CDR2 (germline): SQVTM, ANQGSEA. Deletions cut 5 bases from V and 2 bases from J, with 10 bases between. This CDR3 is built from 12 residues. About this clone itself: Antigen: not known.

The receptor's source is a male donor in good health and CMV-seronegative. Sample: PBMCs. V gene TRBV29-1 combines with J gene TRBJ2-7; TRBD1 might be the D (5 bases). The CDR3 reads CSVKGQAYEQYF. The CDR3 DNA reads TGCAGCGTTAAAGGACAAGCCTACGAGCAGTACTTC.